This TCR beta chain is drawn from a study of cytomegalovirus exposure and HLA in healthy donors. Findings of the study overall: Analysis was performed later, and it showed HLA-associated TCR beta chains to be more clonally expanded than equally common others.

This clone has a handful of counts. Its antigen remains unknown. Per the germline V gene, CDR1 is GTSNPN and CDR2 is SVGIG (reference sequence). V gave up 2 bases and J gave up 5 bases, with 12 bases separating them. This CDR3 region has 13 residues. The PCR employed 60 Vbeta primers together with 13 Jbeta primers. Data came from immunoSEQ multiplex PCR; TCRdb stores just in-frame clones and leaves some out. This table has roughly 150,000 clones, about 70% appearing once. This sequence was found in a man aged 25-45 years in good health and CMV-seropositive. The V gene is TRBV30, the J gene TRBJ1-1; no clear D. Specimen: PBMCs. The CDR3 DNA is TGTGCCTGGAGTATAGGGTCGGGGACTGAAGCTTTCTTT. Its protein is CAWSIGSGTEAFF.